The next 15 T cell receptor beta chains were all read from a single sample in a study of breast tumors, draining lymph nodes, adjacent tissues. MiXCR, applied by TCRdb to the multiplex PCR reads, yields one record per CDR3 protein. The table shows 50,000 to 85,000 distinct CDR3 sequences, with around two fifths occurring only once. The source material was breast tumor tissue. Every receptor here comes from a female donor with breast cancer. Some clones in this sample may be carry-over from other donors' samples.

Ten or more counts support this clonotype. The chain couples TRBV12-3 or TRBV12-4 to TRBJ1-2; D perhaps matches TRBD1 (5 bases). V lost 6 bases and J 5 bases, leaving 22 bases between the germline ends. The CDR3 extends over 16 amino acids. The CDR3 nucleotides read TGTGCCAGCAGCCAGCCCTGGAGGGGCTGGGAGTATGGCTACACCTTC. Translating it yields CASSQPWRGWEYGYTF.

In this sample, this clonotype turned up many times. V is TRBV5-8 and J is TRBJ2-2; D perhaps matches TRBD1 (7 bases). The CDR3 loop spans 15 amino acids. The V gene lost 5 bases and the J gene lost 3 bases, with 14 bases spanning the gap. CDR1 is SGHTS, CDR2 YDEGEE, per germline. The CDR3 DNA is TGTGCCAGCAGGGAGGGGGCAGGTTACACCGGGGAGCTGTTTTTT. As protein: CASREGAGYTGELFF.

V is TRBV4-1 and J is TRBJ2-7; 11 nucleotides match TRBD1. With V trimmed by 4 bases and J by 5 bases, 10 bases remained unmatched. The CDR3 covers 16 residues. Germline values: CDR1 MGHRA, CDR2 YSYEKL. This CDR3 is CASSLRDRGKGDEQYF. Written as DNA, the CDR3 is TGCGCCAGCAGCCTACGGGACAGGGGGAAAGGTGACGAGCAGTACTTC.

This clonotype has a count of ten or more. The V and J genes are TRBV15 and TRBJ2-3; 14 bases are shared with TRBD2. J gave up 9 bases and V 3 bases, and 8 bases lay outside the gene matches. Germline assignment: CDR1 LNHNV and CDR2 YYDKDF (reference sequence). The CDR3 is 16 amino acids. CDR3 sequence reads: CATSSPGTSGGGTQYF. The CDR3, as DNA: TGTGCCACCAGCAGTCCCGGGACTAGCGGGGGAGGGACGCAGTATTTT.

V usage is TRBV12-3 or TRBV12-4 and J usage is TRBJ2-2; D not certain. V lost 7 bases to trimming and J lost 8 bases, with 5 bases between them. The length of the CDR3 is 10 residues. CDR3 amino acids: CASKSGELFF. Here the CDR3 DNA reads TGTGCCAGCAAATCAGGGGAGCTGTTTTTT.

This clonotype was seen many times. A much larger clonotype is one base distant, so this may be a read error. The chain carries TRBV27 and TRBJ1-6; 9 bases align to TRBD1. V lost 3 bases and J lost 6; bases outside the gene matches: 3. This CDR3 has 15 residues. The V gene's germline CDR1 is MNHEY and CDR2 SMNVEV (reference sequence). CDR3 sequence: CASSFSDRGNSPLHF. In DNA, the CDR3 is TGTGCCAGCAGTTTTTCGGACAGGGGTAATTCACCCCTCCACTTT.

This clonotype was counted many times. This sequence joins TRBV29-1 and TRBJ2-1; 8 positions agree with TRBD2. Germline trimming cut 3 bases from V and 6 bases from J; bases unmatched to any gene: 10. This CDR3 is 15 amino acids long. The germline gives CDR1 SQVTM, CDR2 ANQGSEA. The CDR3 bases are TGCAGCGTTGACTCCAGCGGGAGTTTAGGCAATGAGCAGTTCTTC. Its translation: CSVDSSGSLGNEQFF.

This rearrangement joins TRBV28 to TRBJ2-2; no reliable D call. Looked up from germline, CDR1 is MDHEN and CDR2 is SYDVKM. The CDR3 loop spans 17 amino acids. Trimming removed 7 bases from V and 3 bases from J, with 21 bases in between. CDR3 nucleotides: TGTGCCAGCAAAAAGACGGCCGAAATAAGGTACACCGGGGAGCTGTTTTTT. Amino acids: CASKKTAEIRYTGELFF.

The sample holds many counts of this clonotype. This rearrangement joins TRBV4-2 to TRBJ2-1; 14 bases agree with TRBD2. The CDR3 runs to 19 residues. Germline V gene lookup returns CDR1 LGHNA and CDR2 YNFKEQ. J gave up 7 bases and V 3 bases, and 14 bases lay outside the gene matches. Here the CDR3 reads CASSHRAGGTSGSRNEQFF. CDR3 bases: TGTGCCAGCAGCCACCGAGCGGGGGGGACTAGCGGGAGTAGAAATGAGCAGTTCTTC.

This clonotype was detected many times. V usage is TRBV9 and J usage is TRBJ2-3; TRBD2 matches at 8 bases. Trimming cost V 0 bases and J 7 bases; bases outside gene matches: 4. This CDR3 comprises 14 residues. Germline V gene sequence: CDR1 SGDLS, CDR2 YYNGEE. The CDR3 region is CASSVATGGHTQYF. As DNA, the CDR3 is TGTGCCAGCAGCGTAGCTACGGGGGGGCATACGCAGTATTTT.

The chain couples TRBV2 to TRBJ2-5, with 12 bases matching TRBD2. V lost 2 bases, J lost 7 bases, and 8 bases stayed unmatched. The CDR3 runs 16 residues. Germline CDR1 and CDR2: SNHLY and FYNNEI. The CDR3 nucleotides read TGTGCCAGCAGTGAATTTCTAGCGGGGGGGCGATTGACCCAGTACTTC. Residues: CASSEFLAGGRLTQYF.

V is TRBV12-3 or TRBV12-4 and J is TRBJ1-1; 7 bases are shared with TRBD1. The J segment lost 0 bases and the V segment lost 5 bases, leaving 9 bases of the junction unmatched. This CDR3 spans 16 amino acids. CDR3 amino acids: CASSTRDRFLNTEAFF. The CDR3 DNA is TGTGCCAGCAGTACCCGGGACAGATTTCTGAACACTGAAGCTTTCTTT.

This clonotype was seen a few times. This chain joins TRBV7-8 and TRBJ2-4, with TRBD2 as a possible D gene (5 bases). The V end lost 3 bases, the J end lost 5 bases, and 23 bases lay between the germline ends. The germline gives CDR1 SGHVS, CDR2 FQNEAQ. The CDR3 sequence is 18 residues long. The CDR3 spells CASSFRFKRVAFENIQYF. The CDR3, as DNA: TGTGCCAGCAGCTTTCGTTTTAAGAGGGTTGCGTTTGAAAACATTCAGTACTTC.

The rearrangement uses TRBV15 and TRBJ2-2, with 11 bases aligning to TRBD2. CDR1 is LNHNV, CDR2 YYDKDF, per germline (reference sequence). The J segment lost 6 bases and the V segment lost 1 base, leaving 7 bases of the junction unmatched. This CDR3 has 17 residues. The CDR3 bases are TGTGCCACCAGCAGAGGGACAGGGACTAGCGGTTCCGGGGAGCTGTTTTTT. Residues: CATSRGTGTSGSGELFF.

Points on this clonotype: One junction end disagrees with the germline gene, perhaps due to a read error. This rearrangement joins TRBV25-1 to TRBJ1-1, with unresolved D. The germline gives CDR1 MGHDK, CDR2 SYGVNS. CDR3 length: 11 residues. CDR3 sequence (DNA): TGTACCAGCAGAAAACATACAAATACTTTCTTT. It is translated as CTSRKHTNTFF.